A selection of T cell receptor beta chains follows, all from one sample in a study of blood T cell repertoires in COVID-19. The data were produced by immunoSEQ multiplex PCR, yet TCRdb's version contains in-frame clones alone and is incomplete. The sample has about 170,000 clones, around 89% seen once. Input material: peripheral blood. These receptors all stem from a man in his 60s with acute or convalescent COVID-19. CDR3s include the opening cysteine and the closing phenylalanine or tryptophan. The order of the fields is CDR3 DNA, CDR3 protein, D gene, J gene, V gene, clone size, CDR3 length. D genes are given only for firm matches. Only some rows state a clone size, as once, few, many or a class for expanded clones.

CDR3nt: TGTGCCAGCAGGGTAGGCACAGATACGCAGTATTTT; CDR3aa: CASRVGTDTQYF; d_gene: .; j_gene: TRBJ2-3; v_gene: TRBV28; abundance: .; len: 12
CDR3nt: TGTGCCAGCAGTTACTCTTCCGGACAGGCCGGATATGGCTACACCTTC; CDR3aa: CASSYSSGQAGYGYTF; d_gene: TRBD1; j_gene: TRBJ1-2; v_gene: TRBV6-6; abundance: .; len: 16
CDR3nt: TGTGCCAGCAGTCAAAAGGGGGATTCACCCCTCCACTTT; CDR3aa: CASSQKGDSPLHF; d_gene: .; j_gene: TRBJ1-6; v_gene: TRBV6-5; abundance: .; len: 13
CDR3nt: TGTGCCATCACCCGGACTAGCGGGGGGATTACCTACAATGAGCAGTTCTTC; CDR3aa: CAITRTSGGITYNEQFF; d_gene: TRBD2; j_gene: TRBJ2-1; v_gene: TRBV10-3; abundance: .; len: 17
CDR3nt: TGTGCCAGCTCGGGCTTGAGCAATCAGCCCCAGCATTTT; CDR3aa: CASSGLSNQPQHF; d_gene: .; j_gene: TRBJ1-5; v_gene: TRBV18; abundance: .; len: 13
CDR3nt: TGTGCCAGTTCCAGGGGGCTAGGTCAGCCCCAGCATTTT; CDR3aa: CASSRGLGQPQHF; d_gene: TRBD1; j_gene: TRBJ1-5; v_gene: TRBV3-1/TRBV3-2; abundance: .; len: 13
CDR3nt: TGTGCCACCAGTGATACTAGCACAGATACGCAGTATTTT; CDR3aa: CATSDTSTDTQYF; d_gene: .; j_gene: TRBJ2-3; v_gene: TRBV24-1; abundance: .; len: 13
CDR3nt: TGTGCCAGCAGCTTGGGACAGGGGAATGGCTACACCTTC; CDR3aa: CASSLGQGNGYTF; d_gene: TRBD1; j_gene: TRBJ1-2; v_gene: TRBV5-4; abundance: .; len: 13
CDR3nt: TGTGCCAGCAGCCGGACTCCGGGACAGGTTAGCTCTGGGGCCAACGTCCTGACTTTC; CDR3aa: CASSRTPGQVSSGANVLTF; d_gene: TRBD1; j_gene: TRBJ2-6; v_gene: TRBV7-9; abundance: .; len: 19
CDR3nt: TGTGCCTGGATAGTCCCGGAGATGAACACTGAAGCTTTCTTT; CDR3aa: CAWIVPEMNTEAFF; d_gene: .; j_gene: TRBJ1-1; v_gene: TRBV30; abundance: once; len: 14
CDR3nt: TGTGCCAGCAGCCCGTGGGGAGTTGAAGCCAAAAACATTCAGTACTTC; CDR3aa: CASSPWGVEAKNIQYF; d_gene: .; j_gene: TRBJ2-4; v_gene: TRBV7-9; abundance: .; len: 16
CDR3nt: TGTGCGCCCATCGGAGAGAGGGGGCCAGATACGCAGTATTTT; CDR3aa: CAPIGERGPDTQYF; d_gene: .; j_gene: TRBJ2-3; v_gene: TRBV21-1; abundance: .; len: 14
CDR3nt: TGTGCCAGCAGCTTAGAAGGGACAGGGCCTAGCGGGAGGCCGGAGACCCAGTACTTC; CDR3aa: CASSLEGTGPSGRPETQYF; d_gene: TRBD2; j_gene: TRBJ2-5; v_gene: TRBV11-3; abundance: once; len: 19
CDR3nt: TGTGCCAGCTCCGGGACTAGCGGGCCCGGGGGCCAGTTCTTC; CDR3aa: CASSGTSGPGGQFF; d_gene: TRBD2; j_gene: TRBJ2-1; v_gene: TRBV24-1; abundance: .; len: 14
CDR3nt: TGTGCCAGCAGACAAAGATCCTTTAATGAAAAACTGTTTTTT; CDR3aa: CASRQRSFNEKLFF; d_gene: .; j_gene: TRBJ1-4; v_gene: TRBV2; abundance: .; len: 14
CDR3nt: TGTGCCAGCAGCTTAGAATGGGGCCCAAATTCACCCCTCCACTTT; CDR3aa: CASSLEWGPNSPLHF; d_gene: .; j_gene: TRBJ1-6; v_gene: TRBV7-2; abundance: .; len: 15
CDR3nt: TGTGCCAGTAGAGGACTAGCGGGAGGCTTCTACGAGCAGTACTTC; CDR3aa: CASRGLAGGFYEQYF; d_gene: TRBD2; j_gene: TRBJ2-7; v_gene: TRBV19; abundance: .; len: 15
CDR3nt: TGTGCCAGCAGTTACTTGACTAGCTTCAATGAGCAGTTCTTC; CDR3aa: CASSYLTSFNEQFF; d_gene: TRBD2; j_gene: TRBJ2-1; v_gene: TRBV6-5; abundance: .; len: 14
CDR3nt: TGTGCCAGCAGCTCCCCGCGGCGGGGGGGCAGGGAGCTGTTTTTT; CDR3aa: CASSSPRRGGRELFF; d_gene: TRBD2; j_gene: TRBJ2-2; v_gene: TRBV6-5; abundance: .; len: 15
CDR3nt: TGTGCCAGCAGTGAACGGGCAGGGTGGGCCAAAAACATTCAGTACTTC; CDR3aa: CASSERAGWAKNIQYF; d_gene: .; j_gene: TRBJ2-4; v_gene: TRBV6-1; abundance: .; len: 16
CDR3nt: TGCGCCAGCAGCTTGGCACTCGGAGGTGGGAACACCATATATTTT; CDR3aa: CASSLALGGGNTIYF; d_gene: .; j_gene: TRBJ1-3; v_gene: TRBV5-1; abundance: once; len: 15
CDR3nt: TGTGCCAGGGTCACAGGGAACGTCTACGAGCAGTACTTC; CDR3aa: CARVTGNVYEQYF; d_gene: .; j_gene: TRBJ2-7; v_gene: TRBV6-7; abundance: .; len: 13
CDR3nt: TGTGCCAGCTCACCAGGGGGGGGTTGGAACACTGAAGCTTTCTTT; CDR3aa: CASSPGGGWNTEAFF; d_gene: .; j_gene: TRBJ1-1; v_gene: TRBV18; abundance: .; len: 15
CDR3nt: TGTGCCAGCAGCCAATCAGGGAATAGCTATGGCTACACCTTC; CDR3aa: CASSQSGNSYGYTF; d_gene: .; j_gene: TRBJ1-2; v_gene: TRBV3-1/TRBV3-2; abundance: .; len: 14
CDR3nt: TGTGCCAGCAGCTCCGCGGGAGCCTCTTTTGTCGAGCAGTACTTC; CDR3aa: CASSSAGASFVEQYF; d_gene: TRBD2; j_gene: TRBJ2-7; v_gene: TRBV5-5; abundance: .; len: 15
CDR3nt: TGTGCCAGCAGCTTGGGCAGGGGAAGCAATCAGCCCCAGCATTTT; CDR3aa: CASSLGRGSNQPQHF; d_gene: .; j_gene: TRBJ1-5; v_gene: TRBV7-6; abundance: .; len: 15
CDR3nt: TGTGCCAGCAGAGATAAGGTGAGGACAGGGGATAATGAAAAACTGTTTTTT; CDR3aa: CASRDKVRTGDNEKLFF; d_gene: TRBD1; j_gene: TRBJ1-4; v_gene: TRBV9; abundance: .; len: 17
CDR3nt: TGTGCCAGCTCACCACCGAGCCTAGCGGTCGACGGGGAGCTGTTTTTT; CDR3aa: CASSPPSLAVDGELFF; d_gene: TRBD2; j_gene: TRBJ2-2; v_gene: TRBV18; abundance: .; len: 16
CDR3nt: TGTGCCAGCAGTCTACAGGGGGCGGCTATAACTGAAGCTTTCTTT; CDR3aa: CASSLQGAAITEAFF; d_gene: TRBD1; j_gene: TRBJ1-1; v_gene: TRBV6-2/TRBV6-3; abundance: .; len: 15
CDR3nt: TGCGCCAGCAGCTTGGCCGGTCCTTGGTTGTACTTC; CDR3aa: CASSLAGPWLYF; d_gene: .; j_gene: TRBJ2-4; v_gene: TRBV5-1; abundance: .; len: 12
CDR3nt: TGTGCCAGCAGTCTATCCGGGAAACGAAATGAGCAGTTCTTC; CDR3aa: CASSLSGKRNEQFF; d_gene: .; j_gene: TRBJ2-1; v_gene: TRBV7-3; abundance: .; len: 14
CDR3nt: TGTGCCAGCAGCTTACAGAACACTGAAGCTTTCTTT; CDR3aa: CASSLQNTEAFF; d_gene: .; j_gene: TRBJ1-1; v_gene: TRBV5-4; abundance: .; len: 12
CDR3nt: TGTGCCAGCAGTGTGTTTCTAGCGGGAGCATCCTACGAGCAGTACTTC; CDR3aa: CASSVFLAGASYEQYF; d_gene: TRBD2; j_gene: TRBJ2-7; v_gene: TRBV2; abundance: .; len: 16
CDR3nt: TGCGCCAGCAGCGAAGGGACAGGGGGCACCATATATTTT; CDR3aa: CASSEGTGGTIYF; d_gene: TRBD1; j_gene: TRBJ1-3; v_gene: TRBV5-1; abundance: few; len: 13
CDR3nt: TGTGCCAGCAGCAGAGGGCAGATTGGTGTGACCCAGTACTTC; CDR3aa: CASSRGQIGVTQYF; d_gene: .; j_gene: TRBJ2-5; v_gene: TRBV6-5; abundance: .; len: 14
CDR3nt: TGTGCCAGCACCCAAATGGGGGTCAGGGGCACTGAAGCTTTCTTT; CDR3aa: CASTQMGVRGTEAFF; d_gene: .; j_gene: TRBJ1-1; v_gene: TRBV7-9; abundance: .; len: 15
CDR3nt: TGTGCCAGCAGTGACCCCGCCCTAAATAATTCACCCCTCCACTTT; CDR3aa: CASSDPALNNSPLHF; d_gene: .; j_gene: TRBJ1-6; v_gene: TRBV6-4; abundance: few; len: 15
CDR3nt: TGTGCCACCCAGGGGGTAGCCACTGAAGCTTTCTTT; CDR3aa: CATQGVATEAFF; d_gene: TRBD1; j_gene: TRBJ1-1; v_gene: TRBV3-1/TRBV3-2; abundance: .; len: 12
CDR3nt: TGTGCCAGCAGCTTTTCCCCGGGAAACTACGAGCAGTACTTC; CDR3aa: CASSFSPGNYEQYF; d_gene: .; j_gene: TRBJ2-7; v_gene: TRBV11-2; abundance: .; len: 14
CDR3nt: TGTGCCATCAGTCAAAGTGGCGGCTACACCTTC; CDR3aa: CAISQSGGYTF; d_gene: .; j_gene: TRBJ1-2; v_gene: TRBV10-3; abundance: .; len: 11
CDR3nt: TGTGCCAGCAGCCCCTCGACAGGCTTCTCCTACGAGCAGTACTTC; CDR3aa: CASSPSTGFSYEQYF; d_gene: .; j_gene: TRBJ2-7; v_gene: TRBV7-8; abundance: .; len: 15
CDR3nt: TGCGCCAGCAGCAAGTCTCAGGTCCCCGGGGAGCTGTTTTTT; CDR3aa: CASSKSQVPGELFF; d_gene: .; j_gene: TRBJ2-2; v_gene: TRBV5-1; abundance: few; len: 14
CDR3nt: TGTGCCAGCAGTCAGGCCTGGGGGCCTGGAAACACCATATATTTT; CDR3aa: CASSQAWGPGNTIYF; d_gene: .; j_gene: TRBJ1-3; v_gene: TRBV6-4; abundance: once; len: 15
CDR3nt: TGTGCCAGCAGCTTAGGTCGGGCTAGCGGGAGAAGTGAGCAGTTCTTC; CDR3aa: CASSLGRASGRSEQFF; d_gene: TRBD2; j_gene: TRBJ2-1; v_gene: TRBV11-1; abundance: .; len: 16
CDR3nt: TGTGCCAGCAGCAAGCCGGGACTAGCGGGGCCAGAGACCCAGTACTTC; CDR3aa: CASSKPGLAGPETQYF; d_gene: TRBD2; j_gene: TRBJ2-5; v_gene: TRBV3-1/TRBV3-2; abundance: .; len: 16
CDR3nt: TGCGCCAGCAGCTCCTCAGGGGCGGGTGAAGCTTTCTTT; CDR3aa: CASSSSGAGEAFF; d_gene: .; j_gene: TRBJ1-1; v_gene: TRBV5-1; abundance: .; len: 13
CDR3nt: TGTGCCAGCAGTCTTTCTGCCGTCAGGGAGCAGTACTTC; CDR3aa: CASSLSAVREQYF; d_gene: .; j_gene: TRBJ2-7; v_gene: TRBV28; abundance: .; len: 13
CDR3nt: TGCAGTTTCGACTCCGGGACAGGTTATGGCTACACCTTC; CDR3aa: CSFDSGTGYGYTF; d_gene: TRBD1; j_gene: TRBJ1-2; v_gene: TRBV29-1; abundance: .; len: 13
CDR3nt: TGTGCCTGGAGTGAAAGTTGGGGCATTAGCAATCAGCCCCAGCATTTT; CDR3aa: CAWSESWGISNQPQHF; d_gene: .; j_gene: TRBJ1-5; v_gene: TRBV30; abundance: .; len: 16
CDR3nt: TGTGCCAGCTCACGGGAGGGGACATCTAACTATGGCTACACCTTC; CDR3aa: CASSREGTSNYGYTF; d_gene: .; j_gene: TRBJ1-2; v_gene: TRBV18; abundance: few; len: 15
CDR3nt: TGTGCCATCAGTGCAATACAGGGGGAAGAAGGCTACACCTTC; CDR3aa: CAISAIQGEEGYTF; d_gene: TRBD1; j_gene: TRBJ1-2; v_gene: TRBV10-3; abundance: once; len: 14
CDR3nt: TGCAGCGTTGAAGATCGGCGGGGAACTCGATACGCTTTCTTT; CDR3aa: CSVEDRRGTRYAFF; d_gene: .; j_gene: TRBJ1-1; v_gene: TRBV29-1; abundance: .; len: 14
CDR3nt: TGTGCCAGCAGCCAGGGAGGCCTCGACACCATATATTTT; CDR3aa: CASSQGGLDTIYF; d_gene: .; j_gene: TRBJ1-3; v_gene: TRBV3-1/TRBV3-2; abundance: .; len: 13
CDR3nt: TGTGCCAGCAGCAGACAGGGTACGAACACCGGGGAGCTGTTTTTT; CDR3aa: CASSRQGTNTGELFF; d_gene: TRBD1; j_gene: TRBJ2-2; v_gene: TRBV6-6; abundance: .; len: 15
CDR3nt: TGTGCCAGCAGCCCCTCAGGAGAGACCCAGTACTTC; CDR3aa: CASSPSGETQYF; d_gene: .; j_gene: TRBJ2-5; v_gene: TRBV7-9; abundance: .; len: 12
CDR3nt: TGCGCCAGCAGCCACCCACGACAGGCTGGAAACACCATATATTTT; CDR3aa: CASSHPRQAGNTIYF; d_gene: .; j_gene: TRBJ1-3; v_gene: TRBV4-1; abundance: .; len: 15
CDR3nt: TGTGCCAGTAGTGGGGGGACAGGGTCCGGGGCCAACGTCCTGACTTTC; CDR3aa: CASSGGTGSGANVLTF; d_gene: TRBD1; j_gene: TRBJ2-6; v_gene: TRBV19; abundance: .; len: 16
CDR3nt: TGTGCCAGTAGTCCACGGACAGGGTGGGTTAGCCAGCCCCAGCATTTT; CDR3aa: CASSPRTGWVSQPQHF; d_gene: TRBD1; j_gene: TRBJ1-5; v_gene: TRBV19; abundance: .; len: 16
CDR3nt: TGTGCCAGCAGTACGGGACTAGCGGGAGACTACGAGCAGTACTTC; CDR3aa: CASSTGLAGDYEQYF; d_gene: TRBD2; j_gene: TRBJ2-7; v_gene: TRBV27; abundance: .; len: 15
CDR3nt: TGTGCCAGCAGTTTAGAAGATTCGGGGGATACGCAGTATTTT; CDR3aa: CASSLEDSGDTQYF; d_gene: .; j_gene: TRBJ2-3; v_gene: TRBV27; abundance: .; len: 14